These T cell receptor beta chains were read from a single sample in a study of T cell repertoires in cytomegalovirus infection. TCRdb used MiXCR to reprocess the reads, holding one entry per CDR3 protein. The table includes about 600,000 distinct CDR3 sequences, roughly 24% detected once. Sequenced sample: CD8+ T cells from PBMCs. All receptors come from a human donor in good health (CMV status not recorded). Some clones in this sample may be carry-over from other donors' samples. CDR3s include the opening cysteine and the closing phenylalanine or tryptophan. D genes are given only for firm matches. The size field is filled for only some rows; it gives once, few, many or a size class.

>TRBV27|.|few|TRBJ2-2|17
TGTGCCAGCACTCTAATCTACCGGGGGCCGTCCGACGGGGAGCTGTTTTTT
CASTLIYRGPSDGELFF
>TRBV23-1|.|many|TRBJ1-5|16
TGCGCCAGCAGTCAAATGCCCAATTTTAACAATCAGCCCCAGCATTTT
CASSQMPNFNNQPQHF
>TRBV12-3/TRBV12-4|TRBD1|many|TRBJ2-1|15
TGTGCCAGCAGTTCGAGGACAGGGACCTACAATGAGCAGTTCTTC
CASSSRTGTYNEQFF
>TRBV7-9|.|many|TRBJ1-2|16
TGTGCCAGCAGCTTAATCCTCGATAGGGCTAACTATGGCTACACCTTC
CASSLILDRANYGYTF
>TRBV25-1|.|few|TRBJ1-6|18
TGTGCCAGCAGTGAATATTTTACAGGGCCCTTTGTGGATTCACCCCTCCACTTT
CASSEYFTGPFVDSPLHF
>TRBV6-5|.|few|TRBJ2-5|14
TGTGCCAGCAGTTACATGGGTCTCCAAGAGACCCAGTACTTC
CASSYMGLQETQYF
>TRBV27|.|.|TRBJ2-2|13
TGTGCCAGCAGTTTATGGGGGGCCGGGGAGCTGTTTTTT
CASSLWGAGELFF
>TRBV25-1|.|many|TRBJ1-2|11
TGTGCCAGCCTAGGGTCCTATGGCTACACCTTC
CASLGSYGYTF
>TRBV14|.|many|TRBJ1-2|14
TGTGCCAGCAGCCAAACGACCGATTTCCCAGGCTACACCTTC
CASSQTTDFPGYTF
>TRBV12-3/TRBV12-4|.|.|TRBJ1-1|13
TGTGCCAGCAGATCCGGGAGGCTCACTGAAGCTTTCTTT
CASRSGRLTEAFF
>TRBV19|.|.|TRBJ2-5|14
TGTGCCAGTAGTATCAAATCAGGGAAAGAGACCCAGTACTTC
CASSIKSGKETQYF
>TRBV28|.|.|TRBJ2-2|15
TGTGCCAGCAGTTCCCGACAGCTTAACACCGGGGAGCTGTTTTTT
CASSSRQLNTGELFF
>TRBV10-2|TRBD2|.|TRBJ2-2|15
TGCGCCAGCAGTGAGGGACTAGGTGGCAGCCGGGAGCTGTTTTTT
CASSEGLGGSRELFF
>TRBV5-6|TRBD1|.|TRBJ2-1|15
TGTGCCAGCAGCTTCTGGGACAGCCTTTACAATGAGCAGTTCTTC
CASSFWDSLYNEQFF
>TRBV6-5|TRBD1|many|TRBJ2-3|14
TGTGCCAGCAGTTACGACAGGGTTACAGATACGCAGTATTTT
CASSYDRVTDTQYF
>TRBV7-2|TRBD1|.|TRBJ1-1|13
TGTGCCAGCAGTCGGGACAGGTACACTGAAGCTTTCTTT
CASSRDRYTEAFF
>TRBV7-6|TRBD2|.|TRBJ2-3|16
TGTGCCAGCAGCTTCGGACTAGCGACTAGCACAGATACGCAGTATTTT
CASSFGLATSTDTQYF
>TRBV28|.|few|TRBJ1-6|14
TGTGCCAGCAGTTTTGTACAGTATAATTCACCCCTCCACTTT
CASSFVQYNSPLHF
>TRBV29-1|TRBD1|.|TRBJ1-4|13
TGCAGCGTTCCGGACAGGGAGAATGAAAAACTGTTTTTT
CSVPDRENEKLFF
>TRBV6-2/TRBV6-3|.|.|TRBJ1-2|18
TGTGCCAGCAGTTACTCCGAGGGAGAGAGATCCTCTAACTATGGCTACACCTTC
CASSYSEGERSSNYGYTF
>TRBV7-9|.|many|TRBJ2-1|14
TGTGCCAGCAGCTTACAGGACAGTTACAATGAGCAGTTCTTC
CASSLQDSYNEQFF
>TRBV29-1|TRBD2|.|TRBJ2-3|14
TGCAGCGTCGCGCGGGGGGGAGAGACAGATACGCAGTATTTT
CSVARGGETDTQYF
>TRBV10-2|TRBD2|many|TRBJ2-7|17
TGCGCCAGCAGTGCGAGAGGTGGGACTAGCCTATCCTACGAGCAGTACTTC
CASSARGGTSLSYEQYF
>TRBV7-9|.|many|TRBJ2-7|17
TGTGCCAGCAGCTCAACCGGAGTTCAGACGTACCGCTACGAGCAGTACTTC
CASSSTGVQTYRYEQYF
>TRBV7-6|.|.|TRBJ2-1|12
TGTGCCAGCAGCCCAAAACCCCATGAGCAGTTCTTC
CASSPKPHEQFF
>TRBV28|.|.|TRBJ1-3|15
TGTGCCAGCAGTCCCACAGGGCTAGATGGAAACACCATATATTTT
CASSPTGLDGNTIYF
>TRBV6-2/TRBV6-3|.|.|TRBJ2-3|13
TGTGCCAGCAACTCTCTAGGCGGGGATACGCAGTATTTT
CASNSLGGDTQYF
>TRBV4-1|TRBD1|few|TRBJ1-1|17
TGCGCCAGCAGCCAAGCCCCACAGGGGGGGTTGAACACTGAAGCTTTCTTT
CASSQAPQGGLNTEAFF
>TRBV7-6|.|.|TRBJ1-1|14
TGTGCCAGCAGCTCCCTTGGGGGGGACACTGAAGCTTTCTTT
CASSSLGGDTEAFF
>TRBV6-1|TRBD1|.|TRBJ1-1|14
TGTGCCAGCAAGACAGGGGGCCTGTACACTGAAGCTTTCTTT
CASKTGGLYTEAFF
>TRBV5-1|.|.|TRBJ2-7|18
TGCGCCAACAGCTTGGGCCTATCGCGGACAGCCTACTCCTACGAGCAGTACTTC
CANSLGLSRTAYSYEQYF
>TRBV7-2|.|many|TRBJ1-6|12
TGTGCCAGCAGCTCCGTTAATTCACCCCTCCACTTT
CASSSVNSPLHF
>TRBV19|.|few|TRBJ2-2|15
TGTGCCAGTACCCCGATGACGGGGGACACCGGGGAGCTGTTTTTT
CASTPMTGDTGELFF
>TRBV6-5|.|.|TRBJ1-3|14
TGTGCCAGCAGTTACAGCACAGCAGCCGACACCATATATTTT
CASSYSTAADTIYF
>TRBV19|TRBD1|few|TRBJ2-7|13
TGTGCCAGTAGTATTGACAGGGGCTACGAGCAGTACTTC
CASSIDRGYEQYF
>TRBV20-1|TRBD1|.|TRBJ2-7|14
TGCAGTGCTAGCGGACAGGGGAGGTCCTACGAGCAGTACTTC
CSASGQGRSYEQYF
>TRBV19|.|many|TRBJ1-1|14
TGTGCCAGTAGTATCGGCCATTCCAACACTGAAGCTTTCTTT
CASSIGHSNTEAFF
>TRBV27|.|few|TRBJ2-1|15
TGTGCCAGCAGTTTACAGACAAGCTCCTACAATGAGCAGTTCTTC
CASSLQTSSYNEQFF
>TRBV12-3/TRBV12-4|.|many|TRBJ1-5|18
TGTGCCAGCAGCCCAGCAGGCGTTTTAACTAGTAGCAATCAGCCCCAGCATTTT
CASSPAGVLTSSNQPQHF
>TRBV2|.|.|TRBJ2-5|13
TGTGCCAGCACGAGAGGGTGGAGGGAGACCCAGTACTTC
CASTRGWRETQYF
>TRBV29-1|.|few|TRBJ2-2|12
TGCAGCGTAGAGAAGGGGTTCGGGGAGCTGTTTTTT
CSVEKGFGELFF
>TRBV7-2|.|few|TRBJ2-3|14
TGTGCCAGCAGCCAGGGACCACGCGTCGATACGCAGTATTTT
CASSQGPRVDTQYF
>TRBV29-1|TRBD2|.|TRBJ2-7|14
TGCAGCGCTAGACTAGCGGGGGGCTCCTACGAGCAGTACTTC
CSARLAGGSYEQYF
>TRBV7-9|TRBD1|many|TRBJ1-1|15
TGTGCCAGCAGCTCCCGGGACAGGAGGATCACTGAAGCTTTCTTT
CASSSRDRRITEAFF
>TRBV28|TRBD1|many|TRBJ2-1|15
TGTGCCAGCACCCGCCTGGCAGGGGGCCATAATGAGCAGTTCTTC
CASTRLAGGHNEQFF
>TRBV7-6|TRBD1|once|TRBJ2-3|15
TGTGTCAGCAGCCTCGACAGGGGAAGGGCAGATACGCAGTATTTT
CVSSLDRGRADTQYF
>TRBV12-3/TRBV12-4|.|many|TRBJ2-7|15
TGTGCCAGCAGTTCATCGGACCGCCTCTTGAACGAGCAGTACTTC
CASSSSDRLLNEQYF
>TRBV6-2/TRBV6-3|.|.|TRBJ1-2|13
TGTGCCAGCAGTTCCACCTCCAGAGATGGCTACACCTTC
CASSSTSRDGYTF